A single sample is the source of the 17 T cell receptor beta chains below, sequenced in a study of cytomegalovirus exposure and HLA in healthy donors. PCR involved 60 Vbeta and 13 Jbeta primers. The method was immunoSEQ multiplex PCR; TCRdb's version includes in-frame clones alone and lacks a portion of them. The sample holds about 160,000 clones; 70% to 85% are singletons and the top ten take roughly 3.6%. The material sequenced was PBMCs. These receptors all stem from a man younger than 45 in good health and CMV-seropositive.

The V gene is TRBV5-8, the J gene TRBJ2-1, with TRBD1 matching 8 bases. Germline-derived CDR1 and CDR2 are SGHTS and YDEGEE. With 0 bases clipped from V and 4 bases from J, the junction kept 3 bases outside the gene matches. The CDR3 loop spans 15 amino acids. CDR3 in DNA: TGTGCCAGCAGCTTGGTGGGACAGGCGTACAATGAGCAGTTCTTC. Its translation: CASSLVGQAYNEQFF.

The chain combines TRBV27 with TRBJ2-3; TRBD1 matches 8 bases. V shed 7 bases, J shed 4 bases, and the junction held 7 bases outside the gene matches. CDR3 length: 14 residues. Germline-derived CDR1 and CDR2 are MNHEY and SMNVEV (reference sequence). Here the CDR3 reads CASTPWTGSDTQYF. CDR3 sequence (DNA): TGTGCCAGCACCCCCTGGACAGGGTCAGATACGCAGTATTTT.

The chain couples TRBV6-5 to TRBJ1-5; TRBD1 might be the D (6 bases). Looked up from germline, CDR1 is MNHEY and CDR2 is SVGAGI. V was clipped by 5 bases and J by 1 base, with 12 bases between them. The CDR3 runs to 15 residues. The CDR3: CASSSTTGSNQPQHF. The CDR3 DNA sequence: TGTGCCAGCAGTAGCACTACAGGGAGCAATCAGCCCCAGCATTTT.

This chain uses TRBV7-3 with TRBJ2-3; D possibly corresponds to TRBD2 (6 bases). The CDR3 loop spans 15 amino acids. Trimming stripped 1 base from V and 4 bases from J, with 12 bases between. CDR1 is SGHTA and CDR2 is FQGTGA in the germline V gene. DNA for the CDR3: TGTGCCAGCAGCTTAAACGGGCGGGGCCCAGATACGCAGTATTTT. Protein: CASSLNGRGPDTQYF.

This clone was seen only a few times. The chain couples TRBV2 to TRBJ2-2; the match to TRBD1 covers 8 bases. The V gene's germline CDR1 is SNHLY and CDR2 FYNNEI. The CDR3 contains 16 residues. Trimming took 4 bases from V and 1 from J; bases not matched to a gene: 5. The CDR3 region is CASSAQQGGNTGELFF. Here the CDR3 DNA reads TGTGCCAGCAGTGCGCAACAGGGGGGGAACACCGGGGAGCTGTTTTTT. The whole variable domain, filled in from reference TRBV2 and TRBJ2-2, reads EPEVTQTPSHQVTQMGQEVILRCVPISNHLYFYWYRQILGQKVEFLVSFYNNEISEKSEIFDDQFSVERPDGSNFTLKIRSTKLEDSAMYFCASSAQQGGNTGELFFGEGSRLTVL.

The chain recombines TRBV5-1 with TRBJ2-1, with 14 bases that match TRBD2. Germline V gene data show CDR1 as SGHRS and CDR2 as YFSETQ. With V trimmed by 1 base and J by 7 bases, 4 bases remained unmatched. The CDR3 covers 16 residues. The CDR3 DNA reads TGCGCCAGCAGCTTGCCGGGACTAGCGGGGGAAAATGAGCAGTTCTTC. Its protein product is CASSLPGLAGENEQFF.

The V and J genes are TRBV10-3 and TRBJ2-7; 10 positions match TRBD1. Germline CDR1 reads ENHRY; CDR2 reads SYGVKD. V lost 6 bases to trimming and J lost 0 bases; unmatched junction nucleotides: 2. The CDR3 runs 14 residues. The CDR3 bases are TGTGCCATCAGCCGGGACAGGGGCTCCTACGAGCAGTACTTC. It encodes CAISRDRGSYEQYF.

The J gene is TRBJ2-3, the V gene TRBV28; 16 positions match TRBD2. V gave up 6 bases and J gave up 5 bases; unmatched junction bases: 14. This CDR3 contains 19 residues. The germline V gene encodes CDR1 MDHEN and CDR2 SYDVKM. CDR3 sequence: CASSNITPGLAGGRDTQYF. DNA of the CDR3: TGTGCCAGCAGCAACATAACTCCGGGACTAGCGGGGGGGCGAGATACGCAGTATTTT. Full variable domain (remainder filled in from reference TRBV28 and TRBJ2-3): DVKVTQSSRYLVKRTGEKVFLECVQDMDHENMFWYRQDPGLGLRLIYFSYDVKMKEKGDIPEGYSVSREKKERFSLILESASTNQTSMYLCASSNITPGLAGGRDTQYFGPGTRLTVL.

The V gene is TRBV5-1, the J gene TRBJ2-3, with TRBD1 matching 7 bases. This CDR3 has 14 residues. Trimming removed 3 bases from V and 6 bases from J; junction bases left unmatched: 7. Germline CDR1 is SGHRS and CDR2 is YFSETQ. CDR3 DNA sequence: TGCGCCAGCAGCTCTTCAGGGGGTGTCGATACGCAGTATTTT. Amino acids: CASSSSGGVDTQYF.

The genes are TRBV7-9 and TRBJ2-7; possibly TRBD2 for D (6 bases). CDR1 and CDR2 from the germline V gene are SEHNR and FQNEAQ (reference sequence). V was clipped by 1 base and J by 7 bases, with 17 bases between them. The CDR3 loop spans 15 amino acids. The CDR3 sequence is CASSLELGGPREQYF. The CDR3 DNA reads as TGTGCCAGCAGCTTAGAGTTGGGAGGACCTAGGGAGCAGTACTTC.

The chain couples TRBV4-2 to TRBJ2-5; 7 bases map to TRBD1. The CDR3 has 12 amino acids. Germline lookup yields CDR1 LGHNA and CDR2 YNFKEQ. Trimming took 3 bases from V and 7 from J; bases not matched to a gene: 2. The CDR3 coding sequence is TGTGCCAGCAGCCACCCAGGGGGGACCCAGTACTTC. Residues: CASSHPGGTQYF.

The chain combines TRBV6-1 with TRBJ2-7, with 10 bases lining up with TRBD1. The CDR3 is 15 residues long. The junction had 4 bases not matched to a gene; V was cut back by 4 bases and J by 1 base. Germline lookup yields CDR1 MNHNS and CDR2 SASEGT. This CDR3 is CASSADRGPSYEQYF. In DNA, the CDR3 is TGTGCCAGCAGTGCCGACAGGGGGCCTTCCTACGAGCAGTACTTC.

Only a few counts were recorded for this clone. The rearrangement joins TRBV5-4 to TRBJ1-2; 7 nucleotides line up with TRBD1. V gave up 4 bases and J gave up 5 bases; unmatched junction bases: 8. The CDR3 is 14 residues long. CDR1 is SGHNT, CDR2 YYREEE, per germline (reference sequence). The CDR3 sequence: CASSPTGTAYGYTF. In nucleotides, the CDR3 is TGTGCCAGCAGCCCCACCGGGACAGCATATGGCTACACCTTC. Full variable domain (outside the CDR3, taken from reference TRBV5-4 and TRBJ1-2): ETGVTQSPTHLIKTRGQQVTLRCSSQSGHNTVSWYQQALGQGPQFIFQYYREEENGRGNFPPRFSGLQFPNYSSELNVNALELDDSALYLCASSPTGTAYGYTFGSGTRLTVV.

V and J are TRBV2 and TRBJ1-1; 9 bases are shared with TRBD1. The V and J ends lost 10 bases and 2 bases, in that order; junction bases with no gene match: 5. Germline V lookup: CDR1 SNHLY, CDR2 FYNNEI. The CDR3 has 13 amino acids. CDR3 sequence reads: CATLGQGNTEAFF. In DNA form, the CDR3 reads TGTGCCACCTTGGGACAGGGCAACACTGAAGCTTTCTTT.

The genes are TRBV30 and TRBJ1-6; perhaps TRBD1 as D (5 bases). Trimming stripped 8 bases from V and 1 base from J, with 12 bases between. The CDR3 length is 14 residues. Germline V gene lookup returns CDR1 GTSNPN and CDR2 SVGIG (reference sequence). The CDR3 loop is CAQGGLSYNSPLHF. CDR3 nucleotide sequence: TGTGCCCAGGGAGGGTTATCCTATAATTCACCCCTCCACTTT.

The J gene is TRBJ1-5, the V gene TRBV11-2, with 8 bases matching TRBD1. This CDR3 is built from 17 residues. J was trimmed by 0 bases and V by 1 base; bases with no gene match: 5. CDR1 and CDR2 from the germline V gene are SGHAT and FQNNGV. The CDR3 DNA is TGTGCCAGCAGCTTAGGGACAGGGTCATTTAGCAATCAGCCCCAGCATTTT. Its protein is CASSLGTGSFSNQPQHF.

CDR3 loop: CASSPGGHNTEAFF. The CDR3 DNA reads as TGTGCCAGCTCACCAGGGGGCCATAACACTGAAGCTTTCTTT. This chain connects TRBV18 to TRBJ1-1, with D possibly TRBD1 on 6 matching bases. The CDR3 sequence is 14 residues long. Germline CDR1 KGHSH, CDR2 LQKENI. The V gene lost 2 bases and the J gene lost 2 bases, with 9 bases spanning the gap.